This T cell receptor beta chain derives from a study of blood T cell repertoires in COVID-19. As originally analysed: The assay estimated nucleated cells by amplifying reference gene primers. Profiled with immunoSEQ multiplex PCR; TCRdb holds only in-frame clones, not every one. V and J calls and clone size are given by that table; D and trimming were obtained from the DNA. The data show about 120,000 clones, with 84% seen just once and roughly 3.9% held by the top ten. Ages ranged from roughly 18 to 95 years, with residence in more than 20 US areas. Participant-reported clinical history was the basis for cohort assignment. This clone came up once. The CDR3 is 16 amino acids. Germline CDR1 is SNHLY and CDR2 is FYNNEI. V gave up 8 bases and J gave up 3 bases; unmatched junction bases: 11.

The TCR originated in a woman aged 30 to 39 who had recovered from COVID-19. The chain couples TRBV2 to TRBJ2-1; 9 nucleotides match TRBD2. The sequenced sample was PBMCs or T cells enriched from blood (not recorded which). Here the CDR3 reads CASRFPWREGYNEQFF. CDR3 DNA: TGTGCCAGCCGTTTTCCGTGGCGGGAGGGCTACAATGAGCAGTTCTTC.